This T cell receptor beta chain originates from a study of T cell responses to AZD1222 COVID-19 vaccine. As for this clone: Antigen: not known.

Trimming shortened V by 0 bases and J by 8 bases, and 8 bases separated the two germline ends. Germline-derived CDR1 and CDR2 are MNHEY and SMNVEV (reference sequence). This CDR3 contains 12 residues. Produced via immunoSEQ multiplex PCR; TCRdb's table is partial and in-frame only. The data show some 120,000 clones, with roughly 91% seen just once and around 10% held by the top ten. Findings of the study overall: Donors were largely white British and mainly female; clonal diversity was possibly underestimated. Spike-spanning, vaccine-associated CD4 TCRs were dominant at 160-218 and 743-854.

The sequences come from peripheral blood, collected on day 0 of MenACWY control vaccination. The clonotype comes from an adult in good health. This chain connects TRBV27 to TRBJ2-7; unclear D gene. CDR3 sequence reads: CASSLSMGKQYF. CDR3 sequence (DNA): TGTGCCAGCAGTTTATCGATGGGGAAGCAGTACTTC.